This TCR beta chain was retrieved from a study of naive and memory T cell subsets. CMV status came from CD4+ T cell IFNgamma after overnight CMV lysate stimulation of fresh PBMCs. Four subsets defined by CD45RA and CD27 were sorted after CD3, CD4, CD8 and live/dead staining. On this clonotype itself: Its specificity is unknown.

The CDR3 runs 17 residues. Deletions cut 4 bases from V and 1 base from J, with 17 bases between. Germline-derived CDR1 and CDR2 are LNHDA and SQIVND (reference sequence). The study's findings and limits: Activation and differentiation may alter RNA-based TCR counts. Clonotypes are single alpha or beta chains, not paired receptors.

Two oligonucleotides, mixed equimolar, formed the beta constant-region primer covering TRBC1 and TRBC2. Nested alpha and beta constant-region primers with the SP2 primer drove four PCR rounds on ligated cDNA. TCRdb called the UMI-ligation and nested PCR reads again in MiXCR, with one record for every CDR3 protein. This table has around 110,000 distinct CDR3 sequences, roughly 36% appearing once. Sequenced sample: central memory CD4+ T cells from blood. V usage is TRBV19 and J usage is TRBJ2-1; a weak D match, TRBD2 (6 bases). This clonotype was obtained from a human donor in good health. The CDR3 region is CASSNKRLALSYNEQFF. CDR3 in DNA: TGTGCCAGTAGTAACAAGCGGCTAGCGTTGTCCTACAATGAGCAGTTCTTC. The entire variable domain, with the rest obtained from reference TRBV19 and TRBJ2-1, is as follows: DGGITQSPKYLFRKEGQNVTLSCEQNLNHDAMYWYRQDPGQGLRLIYYSQIVNDFQKGDIAEGYSVSREKKESFPLTVTSAQKNPTAFYLCASSNKRLALSYNEQFFGPGTRLTVL.